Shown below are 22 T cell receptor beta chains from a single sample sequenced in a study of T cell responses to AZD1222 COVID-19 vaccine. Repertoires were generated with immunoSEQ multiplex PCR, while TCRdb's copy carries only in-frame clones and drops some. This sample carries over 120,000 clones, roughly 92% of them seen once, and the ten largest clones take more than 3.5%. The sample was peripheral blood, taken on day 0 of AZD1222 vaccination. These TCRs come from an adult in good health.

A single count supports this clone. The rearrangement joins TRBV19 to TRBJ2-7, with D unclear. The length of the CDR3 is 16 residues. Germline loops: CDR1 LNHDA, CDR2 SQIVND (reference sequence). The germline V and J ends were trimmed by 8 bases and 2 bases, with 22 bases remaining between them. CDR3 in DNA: TGTGCCAGTCCGGACCGCTTCTACGCGGTTCCCTACGAGCAGTACTTC. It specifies CASPDRFYAVPYEQYF.

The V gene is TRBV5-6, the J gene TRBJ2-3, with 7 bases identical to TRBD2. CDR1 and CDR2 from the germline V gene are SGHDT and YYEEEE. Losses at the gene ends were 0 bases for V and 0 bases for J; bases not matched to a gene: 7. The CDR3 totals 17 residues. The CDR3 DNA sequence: TGTGCCAGCAGCTTGGCCGGTAGCGGGCGGAGCACAGATACGCAGTATTTT. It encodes CASSLAGSGRSTDTQYF. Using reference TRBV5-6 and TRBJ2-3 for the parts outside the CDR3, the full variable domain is DAGVTQSPTHLIKTRGQQVTLRCSPKSGHDTVSWYQQALGQGPQFIFQYYEEEERQRGNFPDRFSGHQFPNYSSELNVNALLLGDSALYLCASSLAGSGRSTDTQYFGPGTRLTVL.

This chain's CDR3 is CASSWTGTSSDEQYF. The CDR3 DNA is TGCGCCAGCAGCTGGACCGGGACTAGCTCTGACGAGCAGTACTTC. The V call is TRBV5-1, the J call TRBJ2-7, with 9 bases that match TRBD2. Germline V gene lookup returns CDR1 SGHRS and CDR2 YFSETQ. V lost 3 bases to trimming and J lost 5 bases; unmatched junction nucleotides: 9. There are 15 residues in the CDR3.

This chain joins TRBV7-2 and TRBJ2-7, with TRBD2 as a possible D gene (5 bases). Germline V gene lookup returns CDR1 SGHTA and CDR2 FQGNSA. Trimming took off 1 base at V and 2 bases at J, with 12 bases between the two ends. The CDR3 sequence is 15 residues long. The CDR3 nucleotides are TGTGCCAGCAGCTTAGGATCGGGGAGTGCCTACGAGCAGTACTTC. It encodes CASSLGSGSAYEQYF.

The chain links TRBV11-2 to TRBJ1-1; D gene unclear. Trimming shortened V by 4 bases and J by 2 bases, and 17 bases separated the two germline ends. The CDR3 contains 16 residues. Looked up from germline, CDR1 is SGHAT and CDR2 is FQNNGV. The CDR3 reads CASSSTNGVTNTEAFF. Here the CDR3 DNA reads TGTGCCAGCAGCTCCACAAATGGGGTAACTAACACTGAAGCTTTCTTT.

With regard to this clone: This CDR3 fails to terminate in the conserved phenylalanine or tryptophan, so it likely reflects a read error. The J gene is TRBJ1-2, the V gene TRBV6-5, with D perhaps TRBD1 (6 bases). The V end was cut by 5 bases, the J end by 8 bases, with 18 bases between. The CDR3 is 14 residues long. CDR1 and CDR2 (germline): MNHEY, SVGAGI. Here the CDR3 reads CASSTAGGYGGYTI. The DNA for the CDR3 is TGTGCCAGCAGTACAGCGGGGGGCTATGGAGGCTACACCATC.

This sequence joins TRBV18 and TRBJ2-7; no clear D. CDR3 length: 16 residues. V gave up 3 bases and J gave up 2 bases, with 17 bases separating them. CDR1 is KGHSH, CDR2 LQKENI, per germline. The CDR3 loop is CASSPGSGVMTYEQYF. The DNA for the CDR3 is TGTGCCAGCTCACCGGGTAGTGGGGTTATGACCTACGAGCAGTACTTC.

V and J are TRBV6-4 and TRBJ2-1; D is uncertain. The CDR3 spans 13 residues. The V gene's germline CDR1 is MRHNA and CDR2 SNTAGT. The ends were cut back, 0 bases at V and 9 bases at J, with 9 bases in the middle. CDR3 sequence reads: CASSDSSEGEQFF. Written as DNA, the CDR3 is TGTGCCAGCAGTGACTCGTCCGAAGGTGAGCAGTTCTTC.

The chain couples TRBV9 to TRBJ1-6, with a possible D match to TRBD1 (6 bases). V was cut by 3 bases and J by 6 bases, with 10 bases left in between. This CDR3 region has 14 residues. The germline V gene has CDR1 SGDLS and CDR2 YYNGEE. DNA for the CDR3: TGTGCCAGCAGCGCTACAGGGATTAATTCACCCCTCCACTTT. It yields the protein CASSATGINSPLHF.

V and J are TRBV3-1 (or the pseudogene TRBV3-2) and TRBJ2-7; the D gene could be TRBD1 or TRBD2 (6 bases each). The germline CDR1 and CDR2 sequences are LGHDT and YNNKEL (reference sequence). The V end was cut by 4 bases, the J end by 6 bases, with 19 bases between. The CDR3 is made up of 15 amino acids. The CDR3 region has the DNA TGTGCCAGCAGCCCCCTCCTCCGGGGGCGCTTCGAGCAGTACTTC. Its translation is CASSPLLRGRFEQYF.

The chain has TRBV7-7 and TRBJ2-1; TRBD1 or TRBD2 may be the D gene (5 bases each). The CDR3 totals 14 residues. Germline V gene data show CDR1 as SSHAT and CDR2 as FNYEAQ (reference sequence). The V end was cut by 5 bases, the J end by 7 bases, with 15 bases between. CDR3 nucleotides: TGTGCCAGCAGCCCGGGGCTTCGAGTGAATGAGCAGTTCTTC. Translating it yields CASSPGLRVNEQFF.

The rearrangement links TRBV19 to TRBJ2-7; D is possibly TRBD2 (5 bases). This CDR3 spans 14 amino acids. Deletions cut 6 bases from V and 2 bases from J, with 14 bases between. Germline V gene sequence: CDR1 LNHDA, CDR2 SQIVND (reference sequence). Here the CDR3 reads CASSRSGSTYEQYF. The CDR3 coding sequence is TGTGCCAGTAGCCGCTCGGGGTCGACCTACGAGCAGTACTTC.

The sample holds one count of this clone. The CDR3 sequence: CASSPRGHNYGYTF. CDR3 sequence (DNA): TGTGCCAGTAGCCCAAGGGGCCACAACTATGGCTACACCTTC. V gene TRBV19 combines with J gene TRBJ1-2, with D possibly being TRBD1 (5 bases). V was cut by 6 bases and J by 2 bases, with 13 bases left in between. Germline-derived CDR1 and CDR2 are LNHDA and SQIVND (reference sequence). CDR3 length equals 14 residues.

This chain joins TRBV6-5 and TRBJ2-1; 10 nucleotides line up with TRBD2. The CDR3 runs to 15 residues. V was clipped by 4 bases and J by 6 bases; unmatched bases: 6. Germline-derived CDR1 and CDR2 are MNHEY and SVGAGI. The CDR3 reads CASSSLAGVFNEQFF. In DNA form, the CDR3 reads TGTGCCAGCAGTTCCCTAGCGGGAGTCTTCAATGAGCAGTTCTTC.

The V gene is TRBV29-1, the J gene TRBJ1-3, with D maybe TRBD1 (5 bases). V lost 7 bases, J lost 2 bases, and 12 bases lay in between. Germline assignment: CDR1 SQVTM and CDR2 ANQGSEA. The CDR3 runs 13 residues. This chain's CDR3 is CSGTAGTGNTIYF. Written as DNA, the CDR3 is TGCAGCGGTACAGCAGGGACTGGAAACACCATATATTTT.

The chain's CDR3 is CASSPGTGNNYGYTF. CDR3 bases: TGTGCCAGCAGCCCGGGGACAGGGAATAACTATGGCTACACCTTC. The chain combines TRBV9 with TRBJ1-2, with TRBD1 matching over 9 bases. Germline-derived CDR1 and CDR2 are SGDLS and YYNGEE. The V and J ends lost 4 bases and 1 base, in that order; junction bases with no gene match: 5. The CDR3 sequence is 15 residues long. Full variable domain (outside the CDR3, taken from reference TRBV9 and TRBJ1-2): DSGVTQTPKHLITATGQRVTLRCSPRSGDLSVYWYQQSLDQGLQFLIQYYNGEERAKGNILERFSAQQFPDLHSELNLSSLELGDSALYFCASSPGTGNNYGYTFGSGTRLTVV.

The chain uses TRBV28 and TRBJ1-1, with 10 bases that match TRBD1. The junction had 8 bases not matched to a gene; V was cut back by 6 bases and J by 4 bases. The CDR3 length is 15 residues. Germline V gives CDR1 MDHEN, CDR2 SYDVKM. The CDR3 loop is CASSRQGAPGTEAFF. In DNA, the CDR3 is TGTGCCAGCAGCAGACAGGGGGCCCCCGGCACTGAAGCTTTCTTT.

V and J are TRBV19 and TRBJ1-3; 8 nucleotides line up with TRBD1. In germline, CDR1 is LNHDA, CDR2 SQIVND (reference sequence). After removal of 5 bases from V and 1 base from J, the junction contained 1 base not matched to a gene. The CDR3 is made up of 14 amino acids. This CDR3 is CASSDRGSGNTIYF. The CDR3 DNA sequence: TGTGCCAGTAGTGACAGGGGATCTGGAAACACCATATATTTT.

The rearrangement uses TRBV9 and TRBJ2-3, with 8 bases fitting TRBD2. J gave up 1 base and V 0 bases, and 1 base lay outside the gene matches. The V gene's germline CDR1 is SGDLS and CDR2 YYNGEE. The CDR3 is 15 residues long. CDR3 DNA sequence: TGTGCCAGCAGCGTAGGGGGACTAGGCACAGATACGCAGTATTTT. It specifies CASSVGGLGTDTQYF.

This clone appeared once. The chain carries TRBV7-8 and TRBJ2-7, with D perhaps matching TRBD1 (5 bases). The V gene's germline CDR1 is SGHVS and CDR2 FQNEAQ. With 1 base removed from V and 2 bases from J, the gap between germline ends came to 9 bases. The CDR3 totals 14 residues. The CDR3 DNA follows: TGTGCCAGCAGCTTAGTGGACAAGGCCTACGAGCAGTACTTC. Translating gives CASSLVDKAYEQYF.

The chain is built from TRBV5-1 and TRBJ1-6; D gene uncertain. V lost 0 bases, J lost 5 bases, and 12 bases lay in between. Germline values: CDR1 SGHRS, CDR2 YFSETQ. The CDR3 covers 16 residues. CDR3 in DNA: TGCGCCAGCAGCTTGGCCCCCCAGGAGAATAATTCACCCCTCCACTTT. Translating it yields CASSLAPQENNSPLHF.

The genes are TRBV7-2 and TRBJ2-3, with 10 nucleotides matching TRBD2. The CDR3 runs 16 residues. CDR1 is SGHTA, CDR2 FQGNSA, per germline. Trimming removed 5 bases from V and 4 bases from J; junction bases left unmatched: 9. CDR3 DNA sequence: TGTGCCAGCAGCCCGGCCCCTAGCGGGAGTGCAGATACGCAGTATTTT. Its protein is CASSPAPSGSADTQYF.